In this sample, the clone carrying this T cell receptor (beta chain) turned up many times. The target antigen is unknown. Hyperthyroidism had been newly diagnosed in patients aged 18 to 65, and its duration was under 2 months. Uncontrolled infection, other autoimmune disease, pregnancy or lactation led to exclusion. PBMCs stemmed from about 9.7 ml fresh peripheral blood. Using RNA transcripts as the source, TCR beta CDR3 regions were amplified. A first-round RT-PCR of the TCR CDR3 used the HTBI primer set. One entry per CDR3 protein, called by TCRdb with MiXCR from the multiplex PCR reads. Of 650,000 to 700,000 distinct CDR3 sequences detected, roughly a sixth appear once; the ten largest clones hold roughly 16%. The data belong to a study of T cells in Graves' hyperthyroidism and ophthalmopathy. The study, taken as a whole, reports: Most expanded thyroid clonotypes above 0.001 also appeared in blood.

This CDR3 spans 16 amino acids. Germline V gives CDR1 SGHAT, CDR2 FQNNGV. Germline trimming cut 5 bases from V and 3 bases from J; bases unmatched to any gene: 7. V gene TRBV11-2 combines with J gene TRBJ2-2; TRBD1 matches at 9 bases. Sequencing used blood. The receptor was isolated from a man between 50 and 59 years old with Graves' hyperthyroidism. The CDR3 protein is CASSRTDRGDTGELFF. DNA for the CDR3: TGTGCCAGCAGCCGAACCGACAGGGGGGACACCGGGGAGCTGTTTTTT.